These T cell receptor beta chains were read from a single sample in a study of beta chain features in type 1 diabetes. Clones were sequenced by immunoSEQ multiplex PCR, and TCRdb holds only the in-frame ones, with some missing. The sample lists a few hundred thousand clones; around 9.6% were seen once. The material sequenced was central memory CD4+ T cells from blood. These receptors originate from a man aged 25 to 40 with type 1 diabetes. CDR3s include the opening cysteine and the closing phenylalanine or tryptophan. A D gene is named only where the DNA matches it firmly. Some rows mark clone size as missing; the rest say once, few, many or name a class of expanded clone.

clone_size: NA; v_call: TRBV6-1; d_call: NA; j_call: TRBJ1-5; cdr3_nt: TGTGCCAGCCGAGACAGGCGGGGTCAGCCCCAGCATTTT; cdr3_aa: CASRDRRGQPQHF
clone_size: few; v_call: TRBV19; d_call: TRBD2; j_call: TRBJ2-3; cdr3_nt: TGTGCCAGTAGTCGGCTAGCGGCTAGCACAGATACGCAGTATTTT; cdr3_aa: CASSRLAASTDTQYF
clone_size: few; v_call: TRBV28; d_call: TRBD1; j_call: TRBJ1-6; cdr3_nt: TGTGCCAGCAGTTCCCCGACAGGGGCCCTCCACTTT; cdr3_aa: CASSSPTGALHF
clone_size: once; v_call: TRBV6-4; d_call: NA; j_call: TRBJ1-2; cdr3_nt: TGTGCCAGCAGACGGACGGGAGGCTCTAACTATGGCTACACCTTC; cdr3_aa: CASRRTGGSNYGYTF
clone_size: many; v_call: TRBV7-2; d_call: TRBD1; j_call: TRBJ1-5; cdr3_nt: TGTGCCAGCAGTCGGACAGGGGGTGGCAATCAGCCCCAGCATTTT; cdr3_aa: CASSRTGGGNQPQHF
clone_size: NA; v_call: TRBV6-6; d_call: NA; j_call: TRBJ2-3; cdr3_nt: TGTGCCAGCATGGGGTCCACAGATACGCAGTATTTT; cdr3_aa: CASMGSTDTQYF
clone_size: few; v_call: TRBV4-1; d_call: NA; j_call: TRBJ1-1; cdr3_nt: TGTGCCAGCAGCCAAGGCCGGCAGAGAGGCACTGAAGCTTTCTTT; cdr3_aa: CASSQGRQRGTEAFF
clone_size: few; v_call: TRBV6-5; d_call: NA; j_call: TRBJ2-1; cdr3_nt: TGTGCCAGCAGTACGGGGCAGGGGATCAATGAGCAGTTCTTC; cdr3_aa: CASSTGQGINEQFF
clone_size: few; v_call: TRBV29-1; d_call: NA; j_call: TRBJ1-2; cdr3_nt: TGCAGCGTTGGCCGACAGGAATCTAACTATGGCTACACCTTC; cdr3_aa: CSVGRQESNYGYTF
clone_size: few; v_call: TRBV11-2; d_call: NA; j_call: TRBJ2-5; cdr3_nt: TGTGCCAGCAGTTCGGTAGAGACCCAGTACTTC; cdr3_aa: CASSSVETQYF
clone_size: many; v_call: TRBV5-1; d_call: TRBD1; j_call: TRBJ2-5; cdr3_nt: TGCGCCAGCAGAAACAGGGGTGGGCAAGAGACCCAGTACTTC; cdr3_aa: CASRNRGGQETQYF
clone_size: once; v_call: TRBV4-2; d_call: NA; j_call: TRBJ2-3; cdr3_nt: TGTGCCAGCAGCCAACATGTCTCAATAGACACAGATACGCAGTATTTT; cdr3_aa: CASSQHVSIDTDTQYF
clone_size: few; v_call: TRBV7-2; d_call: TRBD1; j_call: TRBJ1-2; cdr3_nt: TGTGCCAGCACCCACCAAGGACAGGGGATCTATGGCTACACCTTC; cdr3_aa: CASTHQGQGIYGYTF
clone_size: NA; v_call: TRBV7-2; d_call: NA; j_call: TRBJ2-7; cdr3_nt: TGTGCCAGCAGCGTAGACAGGTCTTGGGAGCAGTACTTC; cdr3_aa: CASSVDRSWEQYF
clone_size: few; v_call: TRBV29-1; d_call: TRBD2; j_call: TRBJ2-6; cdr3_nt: TGCAGCGTTGATACTAGCGGGAGTTCCGGGGCCAACGTCCTGACTTTC; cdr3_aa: CSVDTSGSSGANVLTF
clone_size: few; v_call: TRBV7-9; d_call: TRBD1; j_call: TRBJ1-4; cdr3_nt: TGTGCCAGCAGCTCGGGACAGGGACATGAAAAACTGTTTTTT; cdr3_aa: CASSSGQGHEKLFF
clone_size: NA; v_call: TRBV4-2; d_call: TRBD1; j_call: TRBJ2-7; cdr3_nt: TGTGCCAGCAGCTATGGCGAGCGTGGGACAGAACCCTACGAGCAGTACTTC; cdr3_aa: CASSYGERGTEPYEQYF
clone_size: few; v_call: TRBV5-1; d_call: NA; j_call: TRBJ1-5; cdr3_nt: TGCGCCAGCACCCAAACCCAAGGGAGTCGGCCCCAGCATTTT; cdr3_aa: CASTQTQGSRPQHF
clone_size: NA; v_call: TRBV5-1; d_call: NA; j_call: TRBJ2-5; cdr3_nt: TGCGCCAGCAGCTTGCAGGGCACCGGGGAGACCCAGTACTTC; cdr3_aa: CASSLQGTGETQYF
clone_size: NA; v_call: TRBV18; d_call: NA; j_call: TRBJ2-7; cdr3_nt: TGTGCCAGCTCACCCGGGGAAACCTACGAGCAGTACTTC; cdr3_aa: CASSPGETYEQYF
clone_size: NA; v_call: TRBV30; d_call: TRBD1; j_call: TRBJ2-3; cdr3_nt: TGTGCCTGGAGTGTGGGACAGGGGGCTGGAGATACGCAGTATTTT; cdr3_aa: CAWSVGQGAGDTQYF
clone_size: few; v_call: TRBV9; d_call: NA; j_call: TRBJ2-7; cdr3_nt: TGTGCCAGCAGCGTAGAATGGGGTGGCGAGCAGTACTTC; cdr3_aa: CASSVEWGGEQYF
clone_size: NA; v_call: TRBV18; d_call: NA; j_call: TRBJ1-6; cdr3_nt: TGTGCCAGCTCACCAACAGAAGCTAAAGATAATTCACCCCTCCACTTT; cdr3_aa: CASSPTEAKDNSPLHF
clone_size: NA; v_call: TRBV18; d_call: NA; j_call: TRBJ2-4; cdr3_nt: TGTGCCAGCTCAGAGGGCCTGGCCAAAAACATCCAGTACTTC; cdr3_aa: CASSEGLAKNIQYF
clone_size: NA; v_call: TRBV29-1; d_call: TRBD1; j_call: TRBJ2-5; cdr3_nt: TGCAGCGTTGAAGAACCCGGACAGGGGTTGGAGACCCAGTACTTC; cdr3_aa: CSVEEPGQGLETQYF
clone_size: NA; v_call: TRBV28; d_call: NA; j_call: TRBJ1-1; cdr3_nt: TGTGCCAGCAGTTTACACCCTGGGGGAGCGACTGAAGCTTTCTTT; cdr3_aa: CASSLHPGGATEAFF
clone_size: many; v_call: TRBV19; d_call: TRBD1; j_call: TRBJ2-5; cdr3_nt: TGTGCCTACCTACAGGGGATCCAAGAGACCCAGTACTTC; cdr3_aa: CAYLQGIQETQYF
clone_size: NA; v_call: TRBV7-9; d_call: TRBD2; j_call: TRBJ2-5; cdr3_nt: TGTGCCAGCAGCCCCCCCCTAGCGGGAGAGACCCAGTACTTC; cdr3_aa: CASSPPLAGETQYF
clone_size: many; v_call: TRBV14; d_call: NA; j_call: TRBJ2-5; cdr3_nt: TGTGCCAGCAGAGCTGAGGGGGGCGGGACCCAGTACTTC; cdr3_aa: CASRAEGGGTQYF
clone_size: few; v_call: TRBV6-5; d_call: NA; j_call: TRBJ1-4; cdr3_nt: TGTGCCAGCAGTTACTCGCTGGGCCCCAGTGAAAAACTGTTTTTT; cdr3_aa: CASSYSLGPSEKLFF
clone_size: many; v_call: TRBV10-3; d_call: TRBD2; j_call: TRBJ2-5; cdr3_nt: TGTGCCATCAGTCAAGAGATGACTAGCGGGGGGAAAGAGACCCAGTACTTC; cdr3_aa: CAISQEMTSGGKETQYF
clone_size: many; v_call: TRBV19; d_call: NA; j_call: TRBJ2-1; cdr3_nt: TGTGCCAGTAGTGACCAATCCCTACAAGAAGAGCAGTTCTTC; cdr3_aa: CASSDQSLQEEQFF
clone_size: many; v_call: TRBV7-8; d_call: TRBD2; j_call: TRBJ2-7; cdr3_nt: TGTGCCAGCAGCCCGGGCGGGAGGGGGTACGAGCAGTACTTC; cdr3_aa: CASSPGGRGYEQYF
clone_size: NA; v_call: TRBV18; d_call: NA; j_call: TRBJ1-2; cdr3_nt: TGTGCCAGCTCTTTGTTGGACGACTATGGCTACACCTTC; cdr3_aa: CASSLLDDYGYTF